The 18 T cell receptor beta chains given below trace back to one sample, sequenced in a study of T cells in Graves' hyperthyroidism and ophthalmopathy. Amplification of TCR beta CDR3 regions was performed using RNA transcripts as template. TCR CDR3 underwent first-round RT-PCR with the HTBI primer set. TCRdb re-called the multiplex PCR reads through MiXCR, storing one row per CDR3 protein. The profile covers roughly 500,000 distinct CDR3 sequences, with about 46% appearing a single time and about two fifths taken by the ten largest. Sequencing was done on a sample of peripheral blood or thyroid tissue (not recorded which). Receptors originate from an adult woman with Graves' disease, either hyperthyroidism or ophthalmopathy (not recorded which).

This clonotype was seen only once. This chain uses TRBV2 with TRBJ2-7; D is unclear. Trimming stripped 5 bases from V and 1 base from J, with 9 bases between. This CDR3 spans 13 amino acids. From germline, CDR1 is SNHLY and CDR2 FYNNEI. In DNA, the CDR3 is TGTGCCAGCAGTTTTAAGGCATCCTACGAGCAGTACTTC. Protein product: CASSFKASYEQYF.

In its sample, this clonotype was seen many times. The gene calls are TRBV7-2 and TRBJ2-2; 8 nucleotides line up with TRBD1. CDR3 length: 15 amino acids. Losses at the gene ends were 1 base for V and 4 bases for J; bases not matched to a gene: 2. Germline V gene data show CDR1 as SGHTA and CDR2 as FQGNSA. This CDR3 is CASSLGDRSTGELFF. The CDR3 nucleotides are TGTGCCAGCAGCTTAGGGGACAGGAGCACCGGGGAGCTGTTTTTT.

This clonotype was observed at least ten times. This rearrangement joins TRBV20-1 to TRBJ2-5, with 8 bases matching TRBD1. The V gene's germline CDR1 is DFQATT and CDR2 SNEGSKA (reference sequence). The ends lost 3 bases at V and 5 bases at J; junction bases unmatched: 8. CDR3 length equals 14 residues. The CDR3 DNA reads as TGCAGTGCTAGCGGTACAGGGGGTAGGGAGACCCAGTACTTC. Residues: CSASGTGGRETQYF.

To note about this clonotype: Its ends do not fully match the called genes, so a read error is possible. The CDR3 DNA reads TGTAGTGCACAAGGGGGCAACCGATACAATGAGCAGTTCTTC. Its translation: CSAQGGNRYNEQFF. The chain recombines TRBV20-1 with TRBJ2-1, with 7 bases that match TRBD1. The CDR3 covers 14 residues. Looked up from germline, CDR1 is DFQATT and CDR2 is SNEGSKA (reference sequence).

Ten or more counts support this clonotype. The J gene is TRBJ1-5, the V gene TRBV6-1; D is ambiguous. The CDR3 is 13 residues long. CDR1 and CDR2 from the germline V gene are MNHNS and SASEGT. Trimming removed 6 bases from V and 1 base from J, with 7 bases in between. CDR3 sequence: CASREVSNQPQHF. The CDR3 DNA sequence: TGTGCCAGCAGGGAGGTGAGCAATCAGCCCCAGCATTTT.

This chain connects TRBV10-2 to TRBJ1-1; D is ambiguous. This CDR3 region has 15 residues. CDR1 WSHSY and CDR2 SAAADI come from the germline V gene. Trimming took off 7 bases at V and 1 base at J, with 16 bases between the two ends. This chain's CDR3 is CASKGPPERNTEAFF. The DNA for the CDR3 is TGCGCCAGCAAGGGCCCCCCTGAGAGGAACACTGAAGCTTTCTTT.

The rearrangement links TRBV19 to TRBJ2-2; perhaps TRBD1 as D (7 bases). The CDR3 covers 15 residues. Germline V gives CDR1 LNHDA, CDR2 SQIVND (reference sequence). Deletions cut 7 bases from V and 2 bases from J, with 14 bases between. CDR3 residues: CASNGGTANTGELFF. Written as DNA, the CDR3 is TGTGCCAGTAATGGAGGGACAGCCAACACCGGGGAGCTGTTTTTT.

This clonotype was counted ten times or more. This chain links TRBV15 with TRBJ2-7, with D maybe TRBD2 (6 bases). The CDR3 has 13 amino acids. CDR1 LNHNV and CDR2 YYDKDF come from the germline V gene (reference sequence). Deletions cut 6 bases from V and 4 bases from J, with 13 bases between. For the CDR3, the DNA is TGTGCCACCAGTAGCGGAGTCCATTACGAGCAGTACTTC. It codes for CATSSGVHYEQYF.

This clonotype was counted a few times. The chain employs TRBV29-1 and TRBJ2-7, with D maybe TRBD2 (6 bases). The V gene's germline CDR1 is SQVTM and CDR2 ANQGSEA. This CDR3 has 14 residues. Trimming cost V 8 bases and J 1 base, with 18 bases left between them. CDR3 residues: CSLVSGAGSYEQYF. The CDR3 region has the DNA TGCAGCTTGGTAAGTGGTGCGGGATCCTACGAGCAGTACTTC.

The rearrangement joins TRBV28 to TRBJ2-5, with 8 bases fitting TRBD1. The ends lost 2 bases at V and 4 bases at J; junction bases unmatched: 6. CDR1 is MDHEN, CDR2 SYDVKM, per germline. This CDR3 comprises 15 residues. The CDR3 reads CASSLGTGGVETQYF. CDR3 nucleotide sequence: TGTGCCAGCAGTTTAGGGACAGGTGGAGTAGAGACCCAGTACTTC.

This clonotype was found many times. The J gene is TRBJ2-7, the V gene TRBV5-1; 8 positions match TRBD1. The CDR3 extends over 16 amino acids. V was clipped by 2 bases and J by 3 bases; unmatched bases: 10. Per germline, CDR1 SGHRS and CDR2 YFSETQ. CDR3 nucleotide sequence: TGCGCCAGCAGCTTAACCCGGACAGGGACGGGCTACGAGCAGTACTTC. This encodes CASSLTRTGTGYEQYF.

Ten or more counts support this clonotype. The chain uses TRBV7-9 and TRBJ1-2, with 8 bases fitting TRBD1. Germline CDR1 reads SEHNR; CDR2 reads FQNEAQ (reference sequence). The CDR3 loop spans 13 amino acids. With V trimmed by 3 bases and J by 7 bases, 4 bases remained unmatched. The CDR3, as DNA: TGTGCCAGCAGCTTGGAGACAGGGGTTGGCTACACCTTC. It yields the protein CASSLETGVGYTF.

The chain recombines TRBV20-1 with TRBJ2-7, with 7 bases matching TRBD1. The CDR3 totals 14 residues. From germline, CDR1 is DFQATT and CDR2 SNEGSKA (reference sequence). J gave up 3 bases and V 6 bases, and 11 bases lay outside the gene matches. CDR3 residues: CSAATPGQSYEQYF. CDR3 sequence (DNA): TGCAGTGCAGCCACTCCGGGACAGAGCTACGAGCAGTACTTC.

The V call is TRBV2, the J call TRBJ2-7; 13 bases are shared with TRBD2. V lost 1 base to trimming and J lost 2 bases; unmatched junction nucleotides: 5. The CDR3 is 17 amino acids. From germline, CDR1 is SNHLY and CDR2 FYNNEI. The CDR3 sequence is CASSEGLAGGRAYEQYF. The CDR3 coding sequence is TGTGCCAGCAGTGAAGGACTAGCGGGAGGAAGGGCCTACGAGCAGTACTTC.

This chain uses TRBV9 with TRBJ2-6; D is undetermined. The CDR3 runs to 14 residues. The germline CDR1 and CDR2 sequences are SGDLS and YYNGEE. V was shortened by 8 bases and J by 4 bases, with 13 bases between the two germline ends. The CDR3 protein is CASTTASGANVLTF. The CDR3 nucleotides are TGTGCCAGTACGACTGCCTCGGGGGCCAACGTCCTGACTTTC.

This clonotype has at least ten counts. The CDR3 bases are TGTGCCAGCAGTTCAAACAGGGGGGGGTGGGAGACCCAGTACTTC. It translates to CASSSNRGGWETQYF. The rearrangement links TRBV2 to TRBJ2-5, with D perhaps matching TRBD1 (8 bases). This CDR3 comprises 15 residues. The V and J ends lost 5 bases and 5 bases respectively, with 18 bases between them. Germline values: CDR1 SNHLY, CDR2 FYNNEI.

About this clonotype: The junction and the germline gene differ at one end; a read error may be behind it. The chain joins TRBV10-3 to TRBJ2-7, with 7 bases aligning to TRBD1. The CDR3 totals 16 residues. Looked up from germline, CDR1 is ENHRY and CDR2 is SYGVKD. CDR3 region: CASSYPRGQATYEQYF. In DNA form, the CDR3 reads TGTGCCAGCAGTTACCCCCGCGGACAGGCAACCTACGAGCAGTACTTC.

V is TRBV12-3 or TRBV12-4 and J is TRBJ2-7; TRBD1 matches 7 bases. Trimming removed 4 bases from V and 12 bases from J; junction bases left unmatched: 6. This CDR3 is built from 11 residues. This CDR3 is CASSSPTGVYF. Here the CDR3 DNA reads TGTGCCAGCAGTTCCCCAACAGGGGTGTACTTC.